These 21 T cell receptor beta chains came from one sample sequenced in a study of T cells in Graves' hyperthyroidism and ophthalmopathy (dated by TCRdb to between 2017 and 2020). To prepare the library, multiplex PCR was applied. TCRdb records Illumina HiSeq 2000 as the sequencer. The TCR beta CDR3 regions were amplified from RNA transcripts. The first round of RT-PCR for the TCR CDR3 was performed with the HTBI primer set and the Qiagen OneStep RT-PCR kit. In-frame beta chains were kept once TCRdb had trimmed the public reads at Q25 with fastp and called clones with MiXCR. Rows merge per CDR3 protein into single entries with the most common DNA and genes. The sample profile shows about 98,000 distinct CDR3 sequences; roughly 37% of them were found once. The ten largest account for 10% to 13% of the sample. Material: peripheral blood or thyroid tissue (not recorded which). The receptors derive from a woman in her twenties or thirties with Graves' hyperthyroidism.

This clonotype was observed once. The chain uses TRBV2 and TRBJ1-4; D gene unclear. Trimming stripped 4 bases from V and 8 bases from J, with 14 bases between. Germline V CDR1 and CDR2: SNHLY, FYNNEI. The CDR3 length is 14 residues. The DNA for the CDR3 is TGTGCCAGCAGTGTGGGGAGGGCTGAGGAAAAACTGTTTTTT. Translation: CASSVGRAEEKLFF.

This clonotype occurred many times. The V and J genes are TRBV7-2 and TRBJ2-2, with a tentative D call TRBD1 (5 bases). The germline V and J ends were trimmed by 3 bases and 4 bases, with 12 bases remaining between them. Looked up from germline, CDR1 is SGHTA and CDR2 is FQGNSA. The CDR3 has 15 amino acids. CDR3 residues: CASSLGQHITGELFF. The CDR3 nucleotides read TGTGCCAGCAGCTTGGGGCAGCATATCACCGGGGAGCTGTTTTTT.

This clonotype was detected only a few times. A clone one base away is much larger, so this may be a read error. The chain links TRBV10-1 to TRBJ2-2; 8 bases match TRBD2. V gave up 5 bases and J gave up 1 base; unmatched junction bases: 12. CDR3 size: 18 residues. Germline V gene data show CDR1 as WNHNN and CDR2 as SYGVQD (reference sequence). As DNA, the CDR3 is TGCGCCAGCAGTCCGGGACTAGAGGGAGTCCAGAACACCGGGGAGCTGTTTTTT. Translated, it gives CASSPGLEGVQNTGELFF.

The chain links TRBV27 to TRBJ1-3, with D possibly matching TRBD1 (6 bases). CDR3 size: 16 residues. The germline V and J ends were trimmed by 4 bases and 4 bases, with 17 bases remaining between them. Germline V CDR1 and CDR2: MNHEY, SMNVEV (reference sequence). The CDR3 reads CASSSSLPGVGNTIYF. The CDR3 bases are TGTGCCAGCAGTTCCTCCCTCCCAGGGGTCGGAAACACCATATATTTT.

In its sample, this clonotype was seen many times. The CDR3 reads CASSYVSNEKLFF. DNA of the CDR3: TGTGCCAGCAGTTACGTCAGTAATGAAAAACTGTTTTTT. The genes are TRBV6-5 and TRBJ1-4; no firm D call. CDR1 MNHEY and CDR2 SVGAGI come from the germline V gene. Trimming took off 2 bases at V and 4 bases at J, with 5 bases between the two ends. This CDR3 has 13 amino acids.

This clonotype showed up many times. The chain joins TRBV9 to TRBJ1-1, with 8 bases that match TRBD1. The CDR3 sequence is 15 residues long. The V gene's germline CDR1 is SGDLS and CDR2 YYNGEE. With 4 bases clipped from V and 3 bases from J, the junction kept 8 bases outside the gene matches. CDR3 loop: CASSPYGQGHTEAFF. CDR3 DNA sequence: TGTGCCAGCAGCCCCTACGGACAGGGACACACTGAAGCTTTCTTT.

The chain carries TRBV10-2 and TRBJ1-5, with 9 bases aligning to TRBD1. Trimming at V came to 3 bases and at J to 6 bases, leaving 9 bases not matched to a gene. The CDR3 runs 16 residues. CDR1 is WSHSY, CDR2 SAAADI, per germline. CDR3 nucleotides: TGCGCCAGCAGTGACATCGGACAGGGGCGTTCTCAGCCCCAGCATTTT. The encoded protein is CASSDIGQGRSQPQHF.

This clonotype was observed many times. The chain couples TRBV7-9 to TRBJ1-3, with unresolved D. The CDR3 runs to 15 residues. CDR1 is SEHNR and CDR2 is FQNEAQ in the germline V gene (reference sequence). V shed 3 bases and J shed 2 bases, with 11 bases lying between them. The CDR3 nucleotides read TGTGCCAGCAGCTTGGAGGTCAGAACTGGAAACACCATATATTTT. This sequence encodes CASSLEVRTGNTIYF. Full variable domain (missing parts from reference TRBV7-9 and TRBJ1-3): DTGVSQNPRHKITKRGQNVTFRCDPISEHNRLYWYRQTLGQGPEFLTYFQNEAQLEKSRLLSDRFSAERPKGSFSTLEIQRTEQGDSAMYLCASSLEVRTGNTIYFGEGSWLTVV.

This clonotype was picked up many times. This chain connects TRBV19 to TRBJ2-7; possibly TRBD2 for D (6 bases). The V gene lost 4 bases and the J gene lost 3 bases, with 13 bases spanning the gap. This CDR3 is 14 amino acids long. In germline, CDR1 is LNHDA, CDR2 SQIVND (reference sequence). The CDR3 sequence is CASSNEDYDYEQYF. The CDR3 coding sequence is TGTGCCAGTAGTAATGAGGACTACGACTACGAGCAGTACTTC.

This clonotype has ten or more counts. The rearrangement joins TRBV7-8 to TRBJ1-2; a possible D gene is TRBD1 (6 bases). Trimming removed 4 bases from V and 4 bases from J, with 13 bases in between. Per germline, CDR1 SGHVS and CDR2 FQNEAQ. This CDR3 is built from 14 residues. This CDR3 reads CASSYRDTAYGYTF. CDR3 in DNA: TGTGCCAGCAGCTACCGGGACACGGCCTATGGCTACACCTTC. Supplemented by reference TRBV7-8 and TRBJ1-2, the full variable domain reads GAGVSQSPRYKVAKRGQDVALRCDPISGHVSLFWYQQALGQGPEFLTYFQNEAQLDKSGLPSDRFFAERPEGSVSTLKIQRTQQEDSAVYLCASSYRDTAYGYTFGSGTRLTVV.

There are many counts of this clonotype. The V and J genes are TRBV5-1 and TRBJ1-2, with D possibly matching TRBD1 (5 bases). The CDR3 sequence is 13 residues long. Germline values: CDR1 SGHRS, CDR2 YFSETQ. V was pared by 5 bases and J by 5 bases, with 13 bases between. The CDR3 here is CASSPATAYGYTF. CDR3 DNA: TGCGCCAGCAGTCCGGCGACAGCTTATGGCTACACCTTC.

As regards this clonotype: In this CDR3 the conserved last residue, phenylalanine or tryptophan, is missing, so a read error is likely. No DNA is shown, since the ends of the CDR3 on it are uncertain; the CDR3 is the one TCRdb lists. The chain recombines TRBV10-3 with TRBJ2-7; TRBD1, the table's D call, lacks a check against the DNA. Ends included, the CDR3 has 13 residues. The germline gives CDR1 ENHRY, CDR2 SYGVKD. The CDR3 reads CATWETVLYEQYI.

This clonotype appeared many times. This chain joins TRBV5-1 and TRBJ2-7, with 12 bases lining up with TRBD2. The germline V gene has CDR1 SGHRS and CDR2 YFSETQ. The J segment lost 6 bases and the V segment lost 7 bases, leaving 8 bases of the junction unmatched. The CDR3 sequence is 14 residues long. Here the CDR3 DNA reads TGCGCCAGCGCGACTAGCGGGAGCCCAGGCGAGCAGTACTTC. Amino acids: CASATSGSPGEQYF.

This clonotype was counted ten times or more. The rearrangement joins TRBV11-2 to TRBJ1-2; 7 nucleotides line up with TRBD1. V shed 1 base, J shed 4 bases, and the junction held 6 bases outside the gene matches. There are 15 residues in the CDR3. Per the germline V gene, CDR1 is SGHAT and CDR2 is FQNNGV. DNA for the CDR3: TGTGCCAGCAGCTTAGGGTTAGGGGGCGGCTATGGCTACACCTTC. The encoded protein is CASSLGLGGGYGYTF.

This chain uses TRBV27 with TRBJ2-5, with TRBD2 matching 15 bases. The germline V gene has CDR1 MNHEY and CDR2 SMNVEV (reference sequence). Germline trimming cut 6 bases from V and 1 base from J; bases unmatched to any gene: 6. CDR3 length equals 17 residues. The CDR3 sequence is CASRGTGLAGGQETQYF. CDR3 DNA sequence: TGTGCCAGCAGAGGCACGGGACTAGCGGGAGGCCAAGAGACCCAGTACTTC.

This clonotype showed up many times. This sequence joins TRBV7-2 and TRBJ1-6, with TRBD1 matching over 10 bases. This CDR3 is built from 16 residues. V was clipped by 4 bases and J by 5 bases; unmatched bases: 5. CDR1 and CDR2 (germline): SGHTA, FQGNSA. The CDR3 DNA reads as TGTGCCAGCAGCTATGGGGACAGGGGCAATAATTCACCCCTCCACTTT. This encodes CASSYGDRGNNSPLHF.

Remarks on this clonotype: This likely comes from a read error, as the CDR3 has no conserved phenylalanine or tryptophan at its end. The J gene is TRBJ2-7, the V gene TRBV28, with D perhaps TRBD1 or TRBD2 (5 bases each). This CDR3 comprises 13 residues. Germline V gene sequence: CDR1 MDHEN, CDR2 SYDVKM. The V and J ends lost 6 bases and 7 bases respectively, with 16 bases between them. DNA for the CDR3: TGTGCCAGCAGCCCGGGACCAGCTTGGGAGCAGTACCTC. Its translation: CASSPGPAWEQYL.

The chain is built from TRBV12-3 or TRBV12-4 and TRBJ2-7, with 10 bases fitting TRBD1. This CDR3 is built from 15 residues. Trimming took 4 bases from V and 5 from J; bases not matched to a gene: 8. This CDR3 reads CASSWPGQGLNEQYF. The DNA of the CDR3 is TGTGCCAGCAGTTGGCCGGGACAGGGGTTGAACGAGCAGTACTTC.

This clonotype was recorded only once. The chain couples TRBV19 to TRBJ1-6, with D uncertain. The CDR3 totals 15 residues. Germline CDR1 and CDR2: LNHDA and SQIVND (reference sequence). CDR3 DNA sequence: TGTGCTAGGAGTCTCACTCTCGCCTATAATTCACCCCTCCACTTT. Protein sequence: CARSLTLAYNSPLHF.

This clonotype was observed many times. The chain is built from TRBV13 and TRBJ1-1; no clear D. V was trimmed by 3 bases and J by 1 base, leaving 18 bases between them. The CDR3 is made up of 17 amino acids. Looked up from germline, CDR1 is PRHDT and CDR2 is FYEKMQ (reference sequence). The chain's CDR3 is CASSLLGERGTNTEAFF. The CDR3 DNA sequence: TGTGCCAGCAGCTTGTTGGGAGAGAGAGGAACGAACACTGAAGCTTTCTTT.

This clonotype was seen at least ten times. The J gene is TRBJ2-7, the V gene TRBV20-1; 7 nucleotides line up with TRBD2. This CDR3 has 16 amino acids. Germline trimming cut 6 bases from V and 4 bases from J; bases unmatched to any gene: 18. Germline V lookup: CDR1 DFQATT, CDR2 SNEGSKA (reference sequence). The chain's CDR3 is CSAADRGRARQYEQYF. The DNA of the CDR3 is TGCAGTGCCGCCGATCGTGGGAGGGCCAGGCAATACGAGCAGTACTTC.